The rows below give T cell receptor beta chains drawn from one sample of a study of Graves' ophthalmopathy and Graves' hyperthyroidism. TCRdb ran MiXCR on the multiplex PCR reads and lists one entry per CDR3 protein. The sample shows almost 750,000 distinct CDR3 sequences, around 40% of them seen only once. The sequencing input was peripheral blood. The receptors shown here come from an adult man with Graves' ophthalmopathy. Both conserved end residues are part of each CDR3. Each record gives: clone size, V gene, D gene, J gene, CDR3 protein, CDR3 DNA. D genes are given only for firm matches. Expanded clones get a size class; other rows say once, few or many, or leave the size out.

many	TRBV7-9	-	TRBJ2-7	CASSSDTEQYF	TGTGCCAGCAGCTCAGATACGGAGCAGTACTTC
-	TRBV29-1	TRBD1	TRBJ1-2	CSVHRGTGEDVYGYTF	TGCAGCGTTCACCGAGGGACAGGGGAGGACGTCTATGGCTACACCTTC
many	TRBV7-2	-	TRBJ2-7	CASSLGPEGVEQYF	TGTGCCAGCAGCTTGGGGCCGGAGGGGGTCGAGCAGTACTTC
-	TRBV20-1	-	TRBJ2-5	CSAIQRQTQYF	TGCAGTGCTATACAAAGGCAGACCCAGTACTTC
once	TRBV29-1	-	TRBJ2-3	CSVDPFPGADTQYF	TGCAGCGTTGATCCCTTCCCCGGGGCAGATACGCAGTATTTT
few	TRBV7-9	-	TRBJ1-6	CASSQEPGVVGSPLHF	TGCGCCAGCAGCCAAGAACCGGGGGTTGTCGGTTCACCCCTCCACTTT
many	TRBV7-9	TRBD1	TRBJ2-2	CASSLGQGRTGELFF	TGTGCCAGCAGCTTAGGACAGGGAAGAACCGGGGAGCTGTTTTTT
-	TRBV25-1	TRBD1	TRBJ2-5	CATQPRGRPGETQYF	TGTGCCACCCAACCCAGGGGGCGGCCTGGAGAGACCCAGTACTTC
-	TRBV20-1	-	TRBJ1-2	CSAREGGAGYGYTF	TGCAGTGCTAGAGAGGGGGGGGCTGGCTATGGCTACACCTTC
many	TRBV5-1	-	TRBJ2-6	CASSISQGPSGANVLTF	TGCGCCAGCAGCATATCACAGGGACCCTCTGGGGCCAACGTCCTGACTTTC
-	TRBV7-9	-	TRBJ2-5	CASRGRDYGYSETQYF	TGTGCCAGCAGAGGCAGGGATTATGGTTATTCAGAGACCCAGTACTTC
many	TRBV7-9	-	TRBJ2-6	CASSPLWASGANVLTF	TGTGCCAGCAGCCCCCTGTGGGCGAGTGGGGCCAACGTCCTGACTTTC
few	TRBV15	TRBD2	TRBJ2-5	CATSTLPRVLAGEETQYF	TGTGCCACCAGCACTCTCCCCCGAGTTCTAGCGGGGGAAGAGACCCAGTACTTC
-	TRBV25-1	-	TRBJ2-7	CASSPETNEQYF	TGTGCCAGCAGCCCCGAGACGAACGAGCAGTACTTC
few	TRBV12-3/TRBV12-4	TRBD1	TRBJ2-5	CASSYSGGTQYF	TGTGCCAGCAGTTACTCAGGGGGGACCCAGTACTTC
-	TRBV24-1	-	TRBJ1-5	CASSMGGNNQPQHF	TGTGCCAGCAGTATGGGAGGGAATAATCAGCCCCAGCATTTT
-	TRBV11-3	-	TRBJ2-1	CASSLVGSSYNEQFF	TGTGCCAGCAGCTTAGTGGGGAGCTCCTACAATGAGCAGTTCTTC
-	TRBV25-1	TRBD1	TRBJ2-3	CASSELRQGSTDTQYF	TGTGCCAGCAGTGAGTTAAGACAGGGTAGCACAGATACGCAGTATTTT
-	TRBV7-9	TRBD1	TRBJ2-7	CASSDDRDYEQYF	TGTGCCAGCAGCGATGACAGGGATTACGAGCAGTACTTC
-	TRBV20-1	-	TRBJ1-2	CSARGFAGDYGYTF	TGCAGTGCTAGAGGTTTTGCAGGGGACTATGGCTACACCTTC
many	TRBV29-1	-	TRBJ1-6	CSVRTVNSPLHF	TGCAGCGTTCGGACTGTCAATTCACCCCTCCACTTT
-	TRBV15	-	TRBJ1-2	CATSRENYGYTF	TGTGCCACCAGCAGGGAAAACTATGGCTACACCTTC
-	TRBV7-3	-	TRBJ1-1	CASSFRRINTEAFF	TGTGCCAGCAGCTTTCGCAGGATAAACACTGAAGCTTTCTTT
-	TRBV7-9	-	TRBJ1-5	CASSRVEETQHF	TGTGCCAGCTCTAGGGTTGAGGAGACCCAGCATTTT
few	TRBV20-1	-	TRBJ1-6	CSASPEGYNSPLHF	TGCAGTGCTAGTCCCGAAGGTTATAATTCACCCCTCCACTTT
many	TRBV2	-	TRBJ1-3	CASRPTGGNTIYF	TGTGCCAGCAGGCCCACAGGGGGAAACACCATATATTTT
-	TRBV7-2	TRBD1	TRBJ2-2	CASSLRQGAGELFF	TGTGCCAGCAGCTTACGACAGGGGGCCGGGGAGCTGTTTTTT
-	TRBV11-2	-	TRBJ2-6	CASIRGDGANVLTF	TGTGCCAGCATCCGGGGCGACGGGGCCAACGTCCTGACTTTC
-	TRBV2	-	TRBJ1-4	CASKGHLNNEKLFF	TGTGCCAGCAAGGGACACCTGAATAATGAAAAACTGTTTTTT
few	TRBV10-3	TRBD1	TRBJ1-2	CASGDRAFGYGYTF	TGTGCCAGCGGAGACAGGGCCTTTGGCTATGGCTACACCTTC
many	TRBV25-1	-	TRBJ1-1	CASRGGVANTEAFF	TGTGCCAGCAGAGGCGGCGTGGCGAACACTGAAGCTTTCTTT
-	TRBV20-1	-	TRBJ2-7	CSIRKGGRDEQYF	TGCAGCATCCGGAAGGGGGGGCGCGACGAGCAGTACTTC
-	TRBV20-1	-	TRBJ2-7	CSARDGARTTEQYF	TGCAGTGCTAGAGATGGGGCGCGAACGACCGAGCAGTACTTC
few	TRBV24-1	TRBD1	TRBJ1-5	CATSDFGTGGQPQHF	TGTGCCACCAGTGACTTCGGGACAGGGGGTCAGCCCCAGCATTTT
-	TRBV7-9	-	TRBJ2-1	CASSLDALYNEQFF	TGTGCCAGCAGCTTAGATGCCCTGTACAATGAGCAGTTCTTC
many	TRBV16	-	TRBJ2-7	CASSQYDEQYF	TGTGCCAGCAGCCAATACGACGAGCAGTACTTC
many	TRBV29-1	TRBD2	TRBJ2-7	CSVEVLTSGSYEQYF	TGCAGCGTTGAAGTGCTGACTAGCGGCTCCTACGAACAGTACTTC
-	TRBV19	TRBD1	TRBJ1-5	CASTQNRGSNQPQHF	TGTGCCAGTACTCAAAACAGGGGTAGCAATCAGCCCCAGCATTTT
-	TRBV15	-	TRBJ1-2	CATSSYSSSAAYGYTF	TGTGCCACCAGCAGTTACTCGAGCAGCGCGGCCTATGGCTACACCTTC
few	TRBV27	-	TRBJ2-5	CASSPNMIRETQYF	TGTGCCAGCAGTCCCAATATGATCCGAGAGACCCAGTACTTC
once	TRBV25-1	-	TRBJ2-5	CASTPQGRGDHKTQYF	TGTGCCAGCACCCCCCAGGGCAGGGGAGACCATAAGACCCAGTACTTC
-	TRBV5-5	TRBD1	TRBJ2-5	CASSLTGGEQETQYF	TGTGCCAGCAGCTTAACAGGGGGTGAGCAAGAGACCCAGTACTTC
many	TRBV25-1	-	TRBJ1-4	CASSEYEGRGNEKLFF	TGTGCCAGCAGTGAATATGAAGGGCGGGGTAATGAAAAACTGTTTTTT
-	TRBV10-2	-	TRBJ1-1	CASSEKVRNTEAFF	TGTGCCAGCAGTGAAAAGGTTAGGAACACTGAAGCTTTCTTT
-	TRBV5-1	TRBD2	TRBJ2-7	CASSPSGPWGGYEQYF	TGCGCCAGCAGCCCCTCGGGGCCGTGGGGGGGCTACGAGCAGTACTTC
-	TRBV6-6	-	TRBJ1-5	CASSYLRTSEHF	TGTGCCAGCAGTTACCTTCGGACATCTGAGCATTTT
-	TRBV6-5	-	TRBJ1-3	CAGSYSKNGPNSGNTIYF	TGTGCCGGCAGTTACTCCAAGAACGGGCCCAACTCTGGAAACACCATATATTTT
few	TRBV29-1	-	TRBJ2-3	CSVVSGTTQYF	TGCAGCGTTGTCTCCGGGACCACTCAGTATTTT
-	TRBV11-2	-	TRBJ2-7	CASSLGVTESYEQYF	TGTGCCAGCAGCCTGGGGGTGACCGAGAGCTACGAGCAGTACTTC
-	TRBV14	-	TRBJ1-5	CASSQEQGAGPQHF	TGTGCCAGCAGCCAAGAACAGGGCGCGGGGCCCCAGCATTTT
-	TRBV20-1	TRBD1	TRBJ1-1	CSARDQGGGNTEAFF	TGCAGTGCTAGAGATCAGGGGGGGGGGAACACTGAAGCTTTCTTT
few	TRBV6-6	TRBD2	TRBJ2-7	CASSYGLGRYEQYF	TGTGCCAGCAGTTACGGACTAGGCCGCTACGAGCAGTACTTC
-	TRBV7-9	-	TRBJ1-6	CATTYRDSNSPLHF	TGTGCCACCACTTACCGGGATTCGAATTCACCCCTCCACTTT